This TCR beta chain was captured in a study of blood T cell repertoires in COVID-19. Across the whole study: The United States, Italy and Spain supplied acute and convalescent COVID-19 samples.

Per germline, CDR1 MDHEN and CDR2 SYDVKM. CDR3 length equals 14 residues. Germline trimming cut 7 bases from V and 4 bases from J; bases unmatched to any gene: 3. As processed by the authors: The authors estimated nucleated cell counts from reference gene primer amplification. TCRdb's table, derived via immunoSEQ multiplex PCR, lists solely in-frame clones and lacks some. D and trimming were read from the DNA, whereas the V and J calls and clone size are those reported in that table. This sample has hundreds of thousands of clones, with less than 85% found just once. The chain combines TRBV28 with TRBJ2-1, with 11 positions matching TRBD2. The receptor was isolated from a woman aged 80 or over with acute or convalescent COVID-19. Input material: peripheral blood. The CDR3 is CASTSSGGYNEQFF. The CDR3 nucleotides read TGTGCCAGCACCTCTAGCGGGGGGTACAATGAGCAGTTCTTC.